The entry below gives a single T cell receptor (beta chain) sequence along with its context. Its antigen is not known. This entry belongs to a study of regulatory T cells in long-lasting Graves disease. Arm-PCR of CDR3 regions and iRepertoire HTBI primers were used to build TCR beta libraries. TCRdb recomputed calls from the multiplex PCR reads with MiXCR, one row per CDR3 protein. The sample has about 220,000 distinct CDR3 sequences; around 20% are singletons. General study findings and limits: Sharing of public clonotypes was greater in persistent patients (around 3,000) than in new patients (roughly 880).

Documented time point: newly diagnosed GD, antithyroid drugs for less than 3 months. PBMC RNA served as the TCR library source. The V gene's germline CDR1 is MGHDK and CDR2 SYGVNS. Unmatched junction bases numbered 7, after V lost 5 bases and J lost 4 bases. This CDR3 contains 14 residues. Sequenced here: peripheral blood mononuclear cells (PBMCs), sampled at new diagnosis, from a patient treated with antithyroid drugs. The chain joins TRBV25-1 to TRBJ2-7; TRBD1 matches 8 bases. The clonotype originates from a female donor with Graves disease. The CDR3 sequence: CASSKLGQGYEQYF. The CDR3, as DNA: TGTGCCAGCAGTAAACTAGGACAGGGTTACGAGCAGTACTTC.